Listed below are T cell receptor beta chains from one sample, sequenced in a study of neurological immune-mediated disorders. TCRdb re-analysed the 5' RACE reads in MiXCR, keeping a single row per CDR3 protein. The sample includes around 71,000 distinct CDR3 sequences, roughly 13% of them seen just once. The specimen was PBMCs. These TCRs come from a female donor with HTLV-1-associated myelopathy (HAM/TSP). The CDR3 runs from the conserved cysteine through the conserved F or W. Fields, in order: clone size, V gene, J gene, D gene, CDR3 protein, CDR3 DNA. A D gene is named only where the DNA matches it firmly. A row's size may be missing; if present it is once, few, many or a size class.

>many|TRBV29-1|TRBJ2-7|-
CSVESRGFEQYF
TGCAGCGTTGAATCCCGGGGGTTCGAGCAGTACTTC
>many|TRBV5-1|TRBJ2-2|-
CASSLGTVWDGELFF
TGCGCCAGCAGCTTGGGCACAGTATGGGACGGGGAGCTGTTTTTT
>many|TRBV5-5|TRBJ2-7|-
CASSLDPAGTYEQYF
TGTGCCAGCAGCTTGGATCCGGCAGGAACCTACGAGCAGTACTTC
>many|TRBV9|TRBJ2-7|TRBD1
CASSPQDRVHEQYF
TGTGCCAGCAGCCCCCAGGACAGGGTCCACGAGCAGTACTTC
>many|TRBV10-3|TRBJ2-3|-
CAISDPLFGGLRTDTQYF
TGTGCCATCAGTGACCCACTCTTTGGAGGACTCCGCACAGATACGCAGTATTTT
>-|TRBV10-2|TRBJ2-2|TRBD2
CASRLAGETGELFF
TGCGCCAGCAGACTAGCGGGAGAGACCGGGGAGCTGTTTTTT
>many|TRBV5-6|TRBJ2-5|-
CASSLGGLETQYF
TGTGCCAGCAGCTTGGGGGGGCTAGAGACCCAGTACTTC
>few|TRBV3-1|TRBJ2-3|-
CASSQEDTDTQYF
TGTGCCAGCAGCCAAGAGGACACAGATACGCAGTATTTT
>many|TRBV7-9|TRBJ2-1|TRBD1
CASSRDRGVNNEQFF
TGTGCCAGCAGCCGAGACAGGGGAGTGAACAATGAGCAGTTCTTC
>many|TRBV6-5|TRBJ2-7|-
CASTNRPSYEQYF
TGTGCCAGCACTAACAGGCCGTCCTACGAGCAGTACTTC
>many|TRBV9|TRBJ2-3|TRBD1
CASSVGTGVDTQYF
TGTGCCAGCAGCGTCGGGACAGGGGTGGATACGCAGTATTTT
>many|TRBV24-1|TRBJ2-2|-
CATAGPPNTGELFF
TGTGCCACCGCGGGCCCCCCGAACACCGGGGAGCTGTTTTTT
>many|TRBV29-1|TRBJ2-3|TRBD2
CSVARGDSTDTQYF
TGCAGCGTTGCGCGGGGGGATAGCACAGATACGCAGTATTTT
>many|TRBV5-6|TRBJ2-5|TRBD1
CASSLADRVETQYF
TGTGCCAGCAGCTTGGCGGACAGGGTAGAGACCCAGTACTTC
>few|TRBV2|TRBJ2-3|TRBD1
CASRQGVSDTQYF
TGTGCCAGCAGACAGGGGGTTTCAGATACGCAGTATTTT
>many|TRBV9|TRBJ2-1|TRBD2
CASSVEGLAGYNEQFF
TGTGCCAGCAGCGTAGAGGGACTAGCGGGCTACAATGAGCAGTTCTTC
>many|TRBV12-3/TRBV12-4|TRBJ1-3|-
CASSFAGSGNTIYF
TGTGCCAGCAGTTTCGCAGGGTCGGGAAACACCATATATTTT
>many|TRBV28|TRBJ2-7|TRBD2
CASCPLGAGSYEQYF
TGTGCCAGCTGCCCCCTGGGAGCGGGGTCCTACGAGCAGTACTTC
>many|TRBV5-1|TRBJ2-7|-
CASSQRQDGHLQYF
TGCGCCAGCAGCCAGAGACAGGACGGTCACTTGCAGTACTTC
>many|TRBV25-1|TRBJ2-7|TRBD2
CASGRAGGGNEQYF
TGTGCCAGCGGGAGAGCGGGGGGCGGGAACGAGCAGTACTTC
>many|TRBV30|TRBJ2-3|TRBD2
CAWSVGTSTDTQYF
TGTGCCTGGAGTGTAGGGACTAGTACAGATACGCAGTATTTT
>-|TRBV12-3/TRBV12-4|TRBJ2-2|TRBD2
CASSLRTSGTGELFF
TGTGCCAGCAGTCTAAGGACTAGCGGCACCGGGGAGCTGTTTTTT
>many|TRBV20-1|TRBJ2-1|-
CSARDPGIDEQFF
TGCAGTGCTAGAGATCCAGGGATTGATGAGCAGTTCTTC
>many|TRBV15|TRBJ2-1|-
CATSRERASNNEQFF
TGTGCTACCAGCAGGGAGCGAGCGAGTAACAATGAGCAGTTCTTC
>many|TRBV20-1|TRBJ2-7|-
CSAPEFGQGSGEQYF
TGCAGTGCTCCTGAATTTGGGCAGGGGTCGGGGGAGCAGTACTTC
>-|TRBV29-1|TRBJ2-3|TRBD1
CSVHTTGQLWYF
TGCAGCGTACATACGACGGGACAGCTTTGGTATTTT
>many|TRBV20-1|TRBJ2-7|TRBD1
CSARPDRVEQYF
TGCAGTGCTAGACCGGACAGGGTCGAGCAGTACTTC
>many|TRBV7-9|TRBJ1-1|TRBD1
CASSLPPGTGNTEAFF
TGTGCCAGCAGCTTACCCCCAGGGACAGGGAACACTGAAGCTTTCTTT
>-|TRBV5-1|TRBJ2-2|-
CASSFRDPGDTGELFF
TGCGCCAGCAGCTTCCGGGACCCAGGGGACACCGGGGAGCTGTTTTTT
>many|TRBV20-1|TRBJ1-1|TRBD1
CSARPRDRGNTEAFF
TGCAGTGCTAGACCCCGGGACAGGGGAAACACTGAAGCTTTCTTT
>many|TRBV20-1|TRBJ2-3|TRBD2
CSASGSSGSPTDTQYF
TGCAGTGCTAGTGGGTCTAGCGGGTCTCCCACAGATACGCAGTATTTT
>-|TRBV6-6|TRBJ2-3|TRBD2
CASSYNHRAGDTDTQYF
TGTGCCAGCAGTTACAACCATCGAGCGGGGGACACAGATACGCAGTATTTT
>many|TRBV18|TRBJ2-7|-
CASSPPRAMNEQYF
TGTGCCAGCTCACCACCGAGGGCAATGAACGAGCAGTACTTC
>many|TRBV7-9|TRBJ2-5|-
CASSPSSETQYF
TGTGCCAGCAGTCCTAGTAGTGAGACCCAGTACTTC
>many|TRBV24-1|TRBJ2-3|-
CATSEKTSFATDTQYF
TGTGCCACCAGTGAAAAGACTAGTTTCGCCACAGATACGCAGTATTTT
>many|TRBV5-1|TRBJ2-1|TRBD2
CASSLSSGVSEQFF
TGCGCCAGCAGCTTGTCTAGCGGGGTCAGTGAGCAGTTCTTC
>many|TRBV2|TRBJ2-7|-
CASSMDGGHEQYF
TGTGCCAGCAGCATGGATGGGGGGCACGAGCAGTACTTC
>few|TRBV5-1|TRBJ1-2|TRBD1
CASSETTGGNGYTF
TGCGCCAGCAGCGAAACTACAGGGGGCAATGGCTACACCTTC
>few|TRBV7-2|TRBJ2-7|TRBD1
CASSSLGEEQGNYEQYF
TGTGCCAGCAGCTCCCTAGGGGAAGAACAGGGGAACTACGAGCAGTACTTC
>-|TRBV12-5|TRBJ2-3|-
CASGLVLGWDTQYF
TGTGCTAGTGGTTTGGTTCTGGGGTGGGATACGCAGTATTTT
>many|TRBV4-1|TRBJ2-2|-
CASSQVAGELFF
TGCGCCAGCAGCCAAGTGGCCGGGGAGCTGTTTTTT
>many|TRBV28|TRBJ2-3|-
CASSLYRSTDTQYF
TGTGCCAGCAGTTTATACCGGTCCACAGATACGCAGTATTTT
>many|TRBV2|TRBJ2-3|TRBD1
CASRPGTGTDTQYF
TGTGCCAGCAGACCCGGGACAGGGACAGATACGCAGTATTTT
>many|TRBV5-1|TRBJ1-1|TRBD1
CASSPGDRGEAFF
TGCGCCAGCAGCCCCGGGGACAGGGGTGAAGCTTTCTTT
>many|TRBV20-1|TRBJ1-1|-
CSASGNRQGTTEAFF
TGCAGTGCTAGTGGAAATCGGCAGGGAACTACTGAAGCTTTCTTT
>-|TRBV20-1|TRBJ2-2|TRBD2
CSASKRGGTRELSF
TGCAGTGCTAGTAAGCGGGGAGGCACCAGGGAGCTGTCTTTT
>many|TRBV6-5|TRBJ1-1|TRBD1
CASSYRDRGEAEAFF
TGTGCCAGCAGTTACCGGGACAGGGGAGAGGCTGAAGCTTTCTTT
>-|TRBV6-4|TRBJ2-1|-
CASSPEGGNEQFF
TGTGCCAGCAGTCCGGAAGGGGGAAATGAGCAGTTCTTC
>few|TRBV5-6|TRBJ1-5|-
CASSLSSQPQHF
TGTGCCAGCAGCTTATCGAGCCAGCCCCAGCATTTT
>medium-sized|TRBV6-2/TRBV6-3|TRBJ1-5|-
CASSRGEGVYNQPQHF
TGTGCCAGCAGCCGTGGGGAGGGGGTCTACAATCAGCCCCAGCATTTT